The 10 T cell receptor beta chains below all came from one sample that was sequenced in a study of tumor-infiltrating lymphocytes in primary liver carcinoma. Co-extraction of RNA and DNA was performed on about 18-33 mg of unsorted bulk tissue. Total RNA amounting to 450 to 550 ng was the source from which TCR beta cDNA was made with a constant-region primer. Nested multiplex PCR, run for three rounds with slightly modified ARM-PCR, yielded TCR beta libraries. In the first two PCR rounds, TRBV1-TRBV30 forward primers were paired with a C-beta reverse primer, and each round lasted roughly 10 cycles. One entry per CDR3 protein results from TCRdb running MiXCR on the multiplex PCR reads. The sample consists of about 84,000 distinct CDR3 sequences, approximately 72% of them appearing once. The material sequenced was liver tumor tissue from sampling region 1. Subset denoted: tumor region T1, superior pole. Receptors were obtained from a man aged 40-49 years with primary liver carcinoma and hepatitis B virus infection.

The chain recombines TRBV10-2 with TRBJ2-7; D is perhaps TRBD2 (5 bases). The CDR3 runs 13 residues. Trimming shortened V by 4 bases and J by 11 bases, and 18 bases separated the two germline ends. CDR1 and CDR2 from the germline V gene are WSHSY and SAAADI. The CDR3 DNA is TGCGCCAGCAGTGCTCCGGGGATCTACGATGAGTACTTC. Translated: CASSAPGIYDEYF.

This clonotype was seen at least ten times. The rearrangement uses TRBV4-2 and TRBJ2-5; D unresolved. The V and J ends lost 4 bases and 2 bases respectively, with 11 bases between them. CDR3 length equals 14 residues. Germline values: CDR1 LGHNA, CDR2 YNFKEQ. As DNA, the CDR3 is TGTGCCAGCAGCCCCCCGATGGAGCAAGAGACCCAGTACTTC. Translated, it gives CASSPPMEQETQYF.

About this clonotype: Relative to the germline gene, one junction end is altered; a read error may explain this. The rearrangement uses TRBV11-2 and TRBJ2-7; the match to TRBD1 covers 11 bases. The CDR3 contains 17 residues. CDR1 is SGHAT, CDR2 FQNNGV, per germline. CDR3 sequence reads: CASSSRTGGANRHEEYF. For the CDR3, the DNA is TGTGCTAGCAGCTCCCGGACAGGGGGCGCCAACAGACACGAGGAGTACTTC.

As to this clonotype: Mismatch with germline at one junction end may stem from a read error. This rearrangement joins TRBV7-8 to TRBJ2-2, with 11 bases aligning to TRBD2. Germline values: CDR1 SGHVS, CDR2 FQNEAQ. CDR3 length: 17 residues. The CDR3 DNA reads as TGTGTCAGCGGCTTTGCCGGGACTAGCGGGAACACCGGGGAGCTGTTTTTT. Residues: CVSGFAGTSGNTGELFF.

As for this clonotype: A read error may produce the germline difference seen at one junction end. The DNA for the CDR3 is TGCTCCAGCAGTCAAGGGGGCCACTACGAACAGTACTTC. Amino acids: CSSSQGGHYEQYF. The chain is built from TRBV4-1 and TRBJ2-7, with TRBD1 identical over 7 bases. CDR1 and CDR2 from the germline V gene are MGHRA and YSYEKL. The CDR3 loop spans 13 amino acids.

For this clonotype: The CDR3 end shows no conserved phenylalanine or tryptophan, and so a read error is likely. CDR3 residues: CASGRGMAPRETQYL. The DNA of the CDR3 is TGTGCCAGCGGCCGCGGTATGGCCCCGCGGGAGACCCAGTACTTA. V usage is TRBV2 and J usage is TRBJ2-5; no firm D call. There are 15 residues in the CDR3. V gave up 8 bases and J gave up 5 bases, with 21 bases separating them. From germline, CDR1 is SNHLY and CDR2 FYNNEI.

This clonotype has ten or more counts. V and J are TRBV28 and TRBJ2-7; D is undetermined. The CDR3 loop spans 13 amino acids. Germline V gene sequence: CDR1 MDHEN, CDR2 SYDVKM. The V gene lost 10 bases and the J gene lost 3 bases, with 16 bases spanning the gap. CDR3 region: CAISRQFVYEQYF. CDR3 DNA sequence: TGTGCCATCTCCCGCCAATTCGTCTACGAGCAGTACTTC.

Notes on this clonotype: At one boundary the junction diverges from the germline segment, which might be a read error. J is TRBJ2-7 and V is TRBV4-2, with 11 bases lining up with TRBD1. The CDR3 consists of 15 residues. CDR1 and CDR2 (germline): LGHNA, YNFKEQ. CDR3 region: CANSQLTGQGARQYF. DNA of the CDR3: TGTGCCAACAGCCAACTCACTGGACAGGGGGCACGGCAGTACTTC.

In the case of this clonotype: No conserved phenylalanine or tryptophan is present at the end of the CDR3, so a read error is the likely explanation. The DNA is omitted, as the CDR3 cannot be located on it reliably, and the CDR3 follows TCRdb's listing. The rearrangement uses TRBV12-3 or TRBV12-4 and TRBJ1-1. The CDR3 region is 15 residues in length, termini included. CDR3 protein: CASSFSGLSGTEVFL.

A word on this clonotype: This likely comes from a read error, as the CDR3 has no conserved phenylalanine or tryptophan at its end. This chain links TRBV12-3 or TRBV12-4 with TRBJ1-2, with unresolved D. Trimming removed 2 bases at V and 0 bases at J, with 7 bases between. This CDR3 region has 14 residues. The CDR3 is CASSLNRSNYGYTI. The DNA for the CDR3 is TGTGCCAGCAGTTTAAACAGATCTAACTATGGCTACACCATC.